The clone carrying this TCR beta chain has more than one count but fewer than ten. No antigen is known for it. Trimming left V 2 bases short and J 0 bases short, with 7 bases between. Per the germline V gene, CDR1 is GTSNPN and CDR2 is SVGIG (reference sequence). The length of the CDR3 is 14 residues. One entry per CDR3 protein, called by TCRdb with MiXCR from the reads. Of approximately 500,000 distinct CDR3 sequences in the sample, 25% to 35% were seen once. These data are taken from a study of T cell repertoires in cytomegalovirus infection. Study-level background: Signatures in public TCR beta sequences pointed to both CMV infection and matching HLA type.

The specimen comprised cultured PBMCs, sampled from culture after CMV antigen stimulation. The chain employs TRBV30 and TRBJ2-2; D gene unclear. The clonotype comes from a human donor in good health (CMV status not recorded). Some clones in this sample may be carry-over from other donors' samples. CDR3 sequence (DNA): TGTGCCTGGAGTCTTAGGGCGAACACCGGGGAGCTGTTTTTT. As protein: CAWSLRANTGELFF.